This note documents a single TCR beta chain sequence. This clonotype was counted once. This receptor's antigen is unknown. No base quality information exists; no much larger clone differs at one position. The sample belongs to a study of blood T cells in healthy people across ages (dated by TCRdb to about 2015). Background on the whole study: Template switching captured roughly one uniquely barcoded TCR beta cDNA molecule per two T cells in model experiments. The study measured age-related changes in TCR beta repertoire diversity using deep sequencing normalized with unique cDNA molecular identifiers. Four age groups were formed from the donors: young (average about 17 years), middle-aged (around 41), aged (approximately 60) and long-lived (more than 75). To avoid experimental bias, donors of different ages were spread randomly across the sequencing lanes. The study analyzed two additional independent replicas of 1 million unique cDNA reads from the same blood draw for two donors, one aged 18 to 30 and one aged 80 or older.

Library preparation used 5' RACE. TCRdb shows the sequencer as Illumina HiSeq 2500. A second PCR of about 7 to 12 cycles was run with a J-beta primer mix and a sample-barcoded 5' primer. A unique molecular identifier was introduced onto each TCR beta cDNA molecule by a template-switch 5' adaptor carrying 12 random nucleotides. At least 3 million CDR3-containing paired-end reads were obtained from each sample. All of the RNA was converted into first-strand cDNA using the Mint cDNA synthesis kit, with a TRBC-specific oligonucleotide serving as the primer. Following uracil-DNA glycosylase treatment, a first 18-cycle PCR with universal primers M1SS and BC2_uni_R was performed on all cDNA. Per the authors' processing: For normalization, 1 million high-quality reads were randomly selected from each sample, with every read carrying a distinct molecular identifier. Reads sharing molecular identifiers were discarded rather than binned into consensus sequences. MiTCR, run with a Q25 quality threshold and the strictest error-elimination algorithm, handled CDR3 identification, clonotype clustering and error correction. A nonparametric unseen species model with Euler transformation was used to estimate lower-bound total TCR beta diversity. Through fastp at Q25 and MiXCR, TCRdb rebuilt clones from the public reads, retaining in-frame beta chains. Every CDR3 protein is listed once, alongside the most common genes and DNA of its rows. The V and J calls and clone size come from TCRdb's table, not from the authors' own analysis. The sample includes roughly 2 million distinct CDR3 sequences, with 49% observed a single time. Together, the top ten hold roughly 2% of the sample.

The donors were some 39 Caucasian individuals from Russia, aged about 6 to 100 years, who were systemically healthy. Each donor gave roughly 9 milliliters of peripheral blood, drawn into EDTA-treated Vacutainer tubes. Ficoll-Paque density-gradient centrifugation was used to isolate PBMCs, with at least 7 million per sample. Trizol reagent was used to extract total RNA from PBMCs, with at least 6 micrograms per sample. The percentages of naive CD45RAhigh/CD27high T cells were determined by flow cytometry on a PBMC aliquot from every donor. The investigation overall reported the following: A strong correlation was found between observed TCR beta diversity and the percentage of naive T cells measured by flow cytometry. Estimates of total diversity from one million sequenced T cells were regarded as lower bounds and underestimates. Compared with the aged group, more naive CD4+ T cells, fewer expanded clones and increased TCR diversity were shown by the long-lived group, suggesting age selection. As age increased, observed TCR beta diversity per million T cells dropped in a roughly linear way, and a significant reduction was already evident by age 40. Because donor CMV infection status was unknown, age-related changes in expanded clonotypes were potentially confounded. Conclusive comparison of naive and antigen-experienced compartments was prevented by the profiling of bulk unsorted PBMCs.

The material sequenced was blood. This receptor was identified in a middle-aged woman in good health.

CDR3 region: CASSPGSRRGRGGETQYF. The DNA is as follows: TGCGCCAGCAGCCCAGGGTCGCGGAGGGGCCGTGGGGGGGAGACCCAGTACTTC. In this chain, TRBV4-3 is recombined with TRBJ2-5, with TRBD2 perhaps the D gene, on 6 matching bases. V loses 4 bases of germline sequence and J loses 5 bases, and the interval between the two ends is 26 bases. Including cysteine and phenylalanine, the CDR3 has 18 amino acids. Only the CDR3 region is kept as DNA, spanning 54 bases read in frame from base 1. CDR1 and CDR2, per the germline V gene, are LGHNA and YSLEER.